What follows describes a single T cell receptor (beta chain). Antigen unknown. Time point meaning: after preoperative PTX-NDP chemotherapy. Before surgery, patients were given preoperative paclitaxel-nedaplatin chemotherapy. The data belong to a study of esophageal squamous cell carcinoma under preoperative chemotherapy. As for the study in general: TCR repertoires were profiled from both peripheral blood T cells and tumor-infiltrating lymphocytes.

Points from the study as a whole: After paclitaxel-nedaplatin, abundant clones were more likely to contract than amplify. Tumor-infiltrating lymphocytes showed no significant post-chemotherapy TCR diversity increase, unlike peripheral T cells.

The CDR3 is 15 residues long. The germline gives CDR1 SGHAT, CDR2 FQNNGV. TCRdb recomputed calls from the PCR reads with MiXCR, one row per CDR3 protein. Seen here are 15,000 to 20,000 distinct CDR3 sequences, under 60% observed once, and the top ten hold about 31%. The chain has TRBV11-2 and TRBJ2-7, with 9 bases fitting TRBD2. The J call may be faulty, since TRBJ2-5 better matches the DNA end. The sample here was taken from a patient given preoperative chemotherapy. This clonotype originated in a human donor with esophageal squamous cell carcinoma. The donor label of this sample is uncertain. CDR3 nucleotide sequence: TGTGCCAGCAGCTTACCCAGCGGGAGGAAGAAGACCCAGTACTTC. The encoded protein is CASSLPSGRKKTQYF.